The 4 T cell receptor beta chains listed next were all sequenced from one sample in a study of shared clonotypes between healthy human individuals. Some clones are missing from TCRdb's copy, which holds only in-frame ones; the method was immunoSEQ multiplex PCR. The sample lists more than 1,200,000 clones, around 98.5% occurring once. The sample taken for sequencing was naive CD4+ T cells sorted from blood. Subset noted: CD45RA+ positively selected. Every receptor here comes from a man aged 30-40 years in good health.

This clone was seen only once. This chain uses TRBV5-8 with TRBJ2-5; TRBD2 matches 7 bases. CDR1 is SGHTS and CDR2 is YDEGEE in the germline V gene. This CDR3 region has 15 residues. V shed 4 bases, J shed 2 bases, and the junction held 8 bases outside the gene matches. The CDR3 DNA reads as TGTGCCAGCAGCGGGGGGAGGGTGGCGCAAGAGACCCAGTACTTC. Its translation is CASSGGRVAQETQYF.

This CDR3 is CASSTDRAREYF. CDR3 sequence (DNA): TGTGCCAGCAGCACTGACCGGGCCAGAGAGTACTTC. V gene TRBV7-9 combines with J gene TRBJ2-5; D gene ambiguous. The length of the CDR3 is 12 residues. Trimming left V 5 bases short and J 12 bases short, with 16 bases between. Germline V lookup: CDR1 SEHNR, CDR2 FQNEAQ (reference sequence).

V is TRBV18 and J is TRBJ1-2; D possibly corresponds to TRBD1 (5 bases). This CDR3 is 17 amino acids long. V lost 1 base, J lost 2 bases, and 17 bases lay in between. Germline CDR1 reads KGHSH; CDR2 reads LQKENI. As DNA, the CDR3 is TGTGCCAGCTCACCACGCAGCGTAACAGGCCAAAACTATGGCTACACCTTC. This encodes CASSPRSVTGQNYGYTF.

On this clone: The sample holds other DNA sequences that translate to the same CDR3. The chain employs TRBV27 and TRBJ2-2; TRBD1 might be the D (5 bases). Trimming stripped 6 bases from V and 3 bases from J, with 11 bases between. CDR1 and CDR2 (germline): MNHEY, SMNVEV (reference sequence). There are 14 residues in the CDR3. CDR3 sequence: CASSSRRDTGELFF. The CDR3 nucleotides read TGTGCCAGCAGCTCACGCAGGGACACCGGGGAGCTGTTTTTT.